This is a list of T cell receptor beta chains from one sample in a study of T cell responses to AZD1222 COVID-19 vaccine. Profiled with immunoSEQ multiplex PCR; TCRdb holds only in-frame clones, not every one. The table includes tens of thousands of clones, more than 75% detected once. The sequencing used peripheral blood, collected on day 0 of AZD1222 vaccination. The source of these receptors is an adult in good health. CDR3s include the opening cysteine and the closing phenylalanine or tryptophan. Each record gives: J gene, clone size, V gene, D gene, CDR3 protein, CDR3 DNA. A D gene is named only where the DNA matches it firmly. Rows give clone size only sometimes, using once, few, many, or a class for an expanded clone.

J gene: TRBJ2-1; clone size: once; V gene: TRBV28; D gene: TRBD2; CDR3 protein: CASSSGAAGDHNEQFF; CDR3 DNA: TGTGCCAGCAGTAGCGGAGCAGCGGGAGACCACAATGAGCAGTTCTTC
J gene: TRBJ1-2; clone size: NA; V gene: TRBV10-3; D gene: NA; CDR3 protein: CAISIDRGRAYTNYGYTF; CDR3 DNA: TGTGCCATCAGTATAGATAGAGGCAGGGCCTATACTAACTATGGCTACACCTTC
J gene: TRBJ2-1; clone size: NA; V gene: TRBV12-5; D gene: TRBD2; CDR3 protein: CASGFTSGTSFTSSYNEQFF; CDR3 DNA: TGTGCTAGTGGTTTCACCTCCGGGACTAGTTTCACGAGCTCCTACAATGAGCAGTTCTTC
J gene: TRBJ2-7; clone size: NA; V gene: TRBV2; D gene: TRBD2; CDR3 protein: CASRLAGGPVNEQYF; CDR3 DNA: TGTGCCAGCAGGTTAGCGGGAGGGCCCGTTAACGAGCAGTACTTC
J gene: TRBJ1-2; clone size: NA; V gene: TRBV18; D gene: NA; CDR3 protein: CASSPRQALYGYTF; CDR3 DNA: TGTGCCAGCTCACCCCGACAGGCGCTCTATGGCTACACCTTC
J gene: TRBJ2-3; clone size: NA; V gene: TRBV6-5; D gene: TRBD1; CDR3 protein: CASSYAGTGSDTQYF; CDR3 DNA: TGTGCCAGCAGTTACGCCGGGACAGGGTCAGATACGCAGTATTTT
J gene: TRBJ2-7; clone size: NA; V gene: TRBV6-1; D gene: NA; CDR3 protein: CASSEAVQAYEQYF; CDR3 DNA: TGTGCCAGCAGTGAAGCGGTTCAAGCCTACGAGCAGTACTTC
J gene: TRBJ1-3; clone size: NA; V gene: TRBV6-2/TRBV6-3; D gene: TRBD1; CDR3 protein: CASSSGGSGNTIYF; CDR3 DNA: TGTGCCAGCAGTTCAGGGGGATCTGGAAACACCATATATTTT
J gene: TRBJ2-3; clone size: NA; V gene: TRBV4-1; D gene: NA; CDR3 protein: CASSQGPARSTDTQYF; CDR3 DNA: TGCGCCAGCAGCCAAGGGCCAGCCCGTTCCACAGATACGCAGTATTTT
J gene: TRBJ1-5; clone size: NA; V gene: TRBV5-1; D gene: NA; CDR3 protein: CASREGVFQPQHF; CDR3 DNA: TGCGCCAGCAGGGAGGGAGTTTTCCAGCCCCAGCATTTT
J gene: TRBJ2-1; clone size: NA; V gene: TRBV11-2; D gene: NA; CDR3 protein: CASSFYNEQFF; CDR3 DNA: TGTGCCAGCAGCTTTTACAATGAGCAGTTCTTC
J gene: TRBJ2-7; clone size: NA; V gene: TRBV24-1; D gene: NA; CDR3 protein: CATIFPPRVSYEQYF; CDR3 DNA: TGTGCCACCATTTTCCCCCCACGGGTCTCCTACGAGCAGTACTTC
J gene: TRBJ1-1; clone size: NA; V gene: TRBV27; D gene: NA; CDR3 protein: CASRASREPMNTEAFF; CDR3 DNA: TGTGCCAGCAGGGCCTCCCGGGAGCCCATGAACACTGAAGCTTTCTTT
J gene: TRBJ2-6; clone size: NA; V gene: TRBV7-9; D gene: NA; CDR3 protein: CASNSGANVLTF; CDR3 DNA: TGTGCCAGTAACTCTGGGGCCAACGTCCTGACTTTC
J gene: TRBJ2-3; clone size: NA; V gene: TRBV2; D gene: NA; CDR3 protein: CASSESSGSTDTQYF; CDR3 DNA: TGTGCCAGCAGTGAGTCAAGCGGGAGCACAGATACGCAGTATTTT
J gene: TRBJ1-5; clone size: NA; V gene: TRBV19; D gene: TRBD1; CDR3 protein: CASEPGQLNVDNQPQHF; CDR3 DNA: TGTGCCAGTGAACCGGGACAGCTTAATGTTGATAATCAGCCCCAGCATTTT
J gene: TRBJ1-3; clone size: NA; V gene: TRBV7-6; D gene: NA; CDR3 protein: CASSYSPAESSGNTIYF; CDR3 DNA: TGTGCCAGCAGCTACTCACCCGCAGAGAGCTCTGGAAACACCATATATTTT
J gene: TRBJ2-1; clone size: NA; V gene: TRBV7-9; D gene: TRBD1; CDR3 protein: CASSLNLRGWTGEDNEQFF; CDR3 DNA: TGTGCCAGCAGCTTAAACTTGCGGGGCTGGACAGGGGAAGACAATGAGCAGTTCTTC
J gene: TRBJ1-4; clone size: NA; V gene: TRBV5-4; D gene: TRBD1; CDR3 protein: CASSPTPGTENEKLFF; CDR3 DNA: TGTGCCAGCAGCCCGACCCCCGGGACAGAAAATGAAAAACTGTTTTTT
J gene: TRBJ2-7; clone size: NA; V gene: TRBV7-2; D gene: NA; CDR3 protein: CASSLGEGGHYEQYF; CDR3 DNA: TGTGCCAGCAGCTTAGGTGAGGGGGGACACTACGAGCAGTACTTC
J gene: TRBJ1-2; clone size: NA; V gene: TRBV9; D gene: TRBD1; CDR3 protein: CASNPGTGAYGYTF; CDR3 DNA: TGTGCCAGCAACCCCGGGACAGGGGCCTATGGCTACACCTTC
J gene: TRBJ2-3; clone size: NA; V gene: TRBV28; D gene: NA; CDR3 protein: CASSPGSNTQYF; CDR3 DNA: TGTGCCAGCAGCCCCGGCAGTAACACGCAGTATTTT
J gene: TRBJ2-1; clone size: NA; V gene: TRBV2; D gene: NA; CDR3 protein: CASRGGAGVGHEQFF; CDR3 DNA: TGTGCCAGCAGAGGGGGGGCGGGAGTAGGGCATGAGCAGTTCTTC
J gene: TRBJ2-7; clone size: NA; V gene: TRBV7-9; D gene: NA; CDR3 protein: CASSQGGRIPHEQYF; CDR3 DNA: TGTGCCAGCAGCCAGGGAGGACGGATCCCTCACGAGCAGTACTTC
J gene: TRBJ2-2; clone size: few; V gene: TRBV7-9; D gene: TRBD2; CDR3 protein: CASSPSGRLPGGELFF; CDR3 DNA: TGTGCCAGCAGCCCATCCGGGAGGCTACCGGGCGGGGAGCTGTTTTTT
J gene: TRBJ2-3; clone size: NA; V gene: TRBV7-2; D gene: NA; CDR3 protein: CASSLVAFTDTQYF; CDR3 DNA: TGTGCCAGCAGCTTAGTAGCGTTCACAGATACGCAGTATTTT
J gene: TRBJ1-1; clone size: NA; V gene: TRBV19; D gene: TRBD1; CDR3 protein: CASSMTGVNTEAFF; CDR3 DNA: TGTGCCAGTAGTATGACAGGGGTGAACACTGAAGCTTTCTTT
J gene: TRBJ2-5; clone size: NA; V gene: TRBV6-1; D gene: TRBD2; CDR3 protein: CASSELAGGPETQYF; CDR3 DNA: TGTGCCAGCAGTGAACTAGCGGGAGGGCCAGAGACCCAGTACTTC
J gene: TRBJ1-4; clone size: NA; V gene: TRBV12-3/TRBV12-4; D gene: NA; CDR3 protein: CASSLRLNEKLFF; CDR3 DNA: TGTGCCAGCAGTCTCCGGCTTAATGAAAAACTGTTTTTT
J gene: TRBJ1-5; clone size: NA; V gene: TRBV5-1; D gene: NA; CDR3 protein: CASSLAGGGGQPQHF; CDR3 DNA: TGCGCCAGCAGCTTGGCGGGGGGCGGAGGTCAGCCCCAGCATTTT
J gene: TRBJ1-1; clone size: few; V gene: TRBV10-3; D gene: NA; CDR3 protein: CAISEYRVGNTEAFF; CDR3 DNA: TGTGCCATCAGTGAGTACAGGGTCGGAAACACTGAAGCTTTCTTT
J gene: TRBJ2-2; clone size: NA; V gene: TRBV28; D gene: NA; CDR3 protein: CASRAGVTGELFF; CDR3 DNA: TGTGCCAGCAGGGCCGGGGTCACCGGGGAGCTGTTTTTT
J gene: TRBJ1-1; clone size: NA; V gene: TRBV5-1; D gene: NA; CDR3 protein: CASSLIQGNTEAFF; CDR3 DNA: TGCGCCAGCAGCCTAATACAGGGTAACACTGAAGCTTTCTTT
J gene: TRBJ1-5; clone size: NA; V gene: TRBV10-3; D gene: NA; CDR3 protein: CAISESGSGNQPQHF; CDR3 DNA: TGTGCCATCAGTGAGTCGGGGTCAGGGAATCAGCCCCAGCATTTT
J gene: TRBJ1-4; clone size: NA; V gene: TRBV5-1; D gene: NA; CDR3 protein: CASSLQASNEKLFF; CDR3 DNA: TGCGCCAGCAGCTTACAGGCGTCTAATGAAAAACTGTTTTTT
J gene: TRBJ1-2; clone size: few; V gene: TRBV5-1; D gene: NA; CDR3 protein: CASSLGEGYGYTF; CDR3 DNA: TGCGCCAGCAGCTTGGGAGAGGGGTATGGCTACACCTTC
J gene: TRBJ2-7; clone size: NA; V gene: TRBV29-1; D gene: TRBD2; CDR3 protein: CSPHIRREGSYEQYF; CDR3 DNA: TGCAGCCCCCATATAAGGCGGGAGGGTTCCTACGAGCAGTACTTC
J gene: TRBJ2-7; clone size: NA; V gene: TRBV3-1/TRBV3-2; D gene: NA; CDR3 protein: CANTRVSASYEQYF; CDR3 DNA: TGTGCCAACACCAGGGTTAGCGCCTCCTACGAGCAGTACTTC
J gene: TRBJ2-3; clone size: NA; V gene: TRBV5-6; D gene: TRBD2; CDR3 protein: CASTEAGVSTDTQYF; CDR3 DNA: TGTGCCAGCACCGAAGCGGGAGTAAGCACAGATACGCAGTATTTT
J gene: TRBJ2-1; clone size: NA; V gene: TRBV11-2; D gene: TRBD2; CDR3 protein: CASSFTSGTYNEQFF; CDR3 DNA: TGTGCCAGCAGCTTCACTAGCGGTACCTACAATGAGCAGTTCTTC
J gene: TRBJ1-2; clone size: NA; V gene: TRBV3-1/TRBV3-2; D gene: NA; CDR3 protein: CASSHEQSYGYTF; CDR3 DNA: TGTGCCAGCAGCCATGAACAGTCCTATGGCTACACCTTC
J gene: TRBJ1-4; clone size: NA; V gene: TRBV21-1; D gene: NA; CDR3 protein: CASSKRGQFNEKLFF; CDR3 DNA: TGTGCCAGCAGCAAAAGAGGACAGTTTAATGAAAAACTGTTTTTT
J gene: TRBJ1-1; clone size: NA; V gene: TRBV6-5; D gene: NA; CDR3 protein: CASLRGTEAFF; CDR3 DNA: TGTGCCAGTTTAAGGGGTACTGAAGCTTTCTTT
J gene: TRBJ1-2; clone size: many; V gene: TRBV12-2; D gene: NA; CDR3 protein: CASRFKLEADGYTF; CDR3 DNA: TGTGCAAGTCGCTTCAAGTTGGAGGCAGATGGCTACACCTTC
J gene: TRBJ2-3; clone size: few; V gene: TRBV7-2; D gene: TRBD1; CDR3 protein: CASSPTGQGARKQYF; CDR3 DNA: TGTGCCAGCAGCCCGACCGGCCAGGGGGCTCGAAAGCAGTATTTT
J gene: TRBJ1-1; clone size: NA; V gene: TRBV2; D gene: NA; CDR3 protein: CASRGVDDRSNTEAFF; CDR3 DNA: TGTGCCAGCAGGGGGGTCGATGACAGGTCGAACACTGAAGCTTTCTTT
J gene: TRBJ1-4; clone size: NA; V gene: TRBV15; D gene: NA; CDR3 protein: CATSREAEKLFF; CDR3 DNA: TGTGCCACCAGCAGGGAGGCTGAAAAACTGTTTTTT
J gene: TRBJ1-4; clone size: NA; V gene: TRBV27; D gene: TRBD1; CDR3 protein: CASKAGTGNEKLFF; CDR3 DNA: TGTGCCAGCAAAGCCGGGACAGGGAATGAAAAACTGTTTTTT
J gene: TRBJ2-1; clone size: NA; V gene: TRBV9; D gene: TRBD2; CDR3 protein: CASSAGLANEQFF; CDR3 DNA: TGTGCCAGCAGCGCCGGACTAGCGAATGAGCAGTTCTTC
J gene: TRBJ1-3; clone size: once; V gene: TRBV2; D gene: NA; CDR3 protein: CASREQLSGNTIYF; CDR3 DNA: TGTGCCAGCAGGGAACAACTCTCTGGAAACACCATATATTTT
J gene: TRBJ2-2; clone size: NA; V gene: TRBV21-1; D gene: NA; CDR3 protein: CASSKAPLDPRELFF; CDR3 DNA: TGTGCCAGCAGCAAAGCGCCCCTAGACCCCAGGGAGCTGTTTTTT
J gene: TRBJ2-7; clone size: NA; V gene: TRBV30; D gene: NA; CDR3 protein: CAWSGVESYEQYF; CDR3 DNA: TGTGCCTGGAGTGGCGTGGAGTCCTACGAGCAGTACTTC
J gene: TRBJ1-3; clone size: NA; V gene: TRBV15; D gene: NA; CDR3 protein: CATSRASGASGNTIYF; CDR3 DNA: TGTGCCACCAGCAGAGCGTCCGGGGCTAGTGGAAACACCATATATTTT